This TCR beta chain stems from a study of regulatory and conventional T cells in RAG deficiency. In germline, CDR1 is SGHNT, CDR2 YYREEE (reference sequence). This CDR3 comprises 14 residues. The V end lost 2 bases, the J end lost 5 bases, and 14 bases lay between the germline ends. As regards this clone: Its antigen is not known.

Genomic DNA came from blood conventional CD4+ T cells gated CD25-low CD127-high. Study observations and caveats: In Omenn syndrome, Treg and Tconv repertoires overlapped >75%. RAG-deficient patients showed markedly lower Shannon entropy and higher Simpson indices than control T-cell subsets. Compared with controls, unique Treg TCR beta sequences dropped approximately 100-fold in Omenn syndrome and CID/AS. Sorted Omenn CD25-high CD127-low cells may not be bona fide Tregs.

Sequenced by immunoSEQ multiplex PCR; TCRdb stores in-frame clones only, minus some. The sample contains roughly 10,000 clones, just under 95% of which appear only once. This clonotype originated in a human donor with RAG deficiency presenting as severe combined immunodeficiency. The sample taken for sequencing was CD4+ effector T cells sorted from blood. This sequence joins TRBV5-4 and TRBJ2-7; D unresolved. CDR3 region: CASSFLSRTDEQYF. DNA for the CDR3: TGTGCCAGCAGCTTCTTAAGTCGGACGGACGAGCAGTACTTC.